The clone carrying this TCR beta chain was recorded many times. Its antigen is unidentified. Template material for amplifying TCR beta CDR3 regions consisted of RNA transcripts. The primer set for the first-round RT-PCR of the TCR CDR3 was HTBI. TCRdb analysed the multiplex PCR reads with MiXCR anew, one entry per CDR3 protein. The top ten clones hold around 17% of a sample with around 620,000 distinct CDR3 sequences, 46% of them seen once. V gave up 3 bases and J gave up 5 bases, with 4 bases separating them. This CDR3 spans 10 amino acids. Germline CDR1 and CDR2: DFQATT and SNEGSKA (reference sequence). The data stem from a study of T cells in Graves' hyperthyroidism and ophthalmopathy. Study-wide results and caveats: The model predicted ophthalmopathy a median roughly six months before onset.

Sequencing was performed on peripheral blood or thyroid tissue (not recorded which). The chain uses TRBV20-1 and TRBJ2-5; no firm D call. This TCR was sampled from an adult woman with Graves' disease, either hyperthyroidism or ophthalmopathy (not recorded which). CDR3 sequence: CSASWETQYF. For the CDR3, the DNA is TGCAGTGCTAGTTGGGAGACCCAGTACTTC.